This TCR beta chain emerged from a study of somatic mutations in cytotoxic T cells in rheumatoid arthritis. Whole-study context: Including V beta1+ cells that were sequenced for TCRB, some T-cell populations stained with V beta antibodies were flow-sorted at nearly 100% purity. Broader study findings: Rheumatoid arthritis patients, but not healthy controls, exhibited increasing CD8+ clonality with age. CD8+ T-cell clonality did not differ significantly between rheumatoid arthritis patients and age-matched healthy controls.

Original processing notes: Matching published virus-specific TCRB sequences was rare for patient CD8+ clones that were larger than 1%. Profiling relied on immunoSEQ multiplex PCR, and the TCRdb table lists in-frame clones only, not all of them. That table gives V, J and clone size, and the DNA gave D and trimming. The table includes 11,000 to 15,000 clones, 75% to 95% detected once. A remark on this clone: The antigen is unknown.

The clonotype originates from a man between 65 and 85 years old with rheumatoid arthritis. The sample was CD4+ T cells sorted from blood.

The CDR3 loop reads CASSYGGTDYGYTF. DNA for the CDR3: TGTGCCAGCAGTTATGGCGGGACTGATTATGGCTACACCTTC. The V gene is TRBV6-5, the J gene TRBJ1-2; D is perhaps TRBD1 (5 bases). V shed 3 bases and J shed 5 bases, with 13 bases lying between them. CDR3 size: 14 residues. CDR1 is MNHEY, CDR2 SVGAGI, per germline.